These T cell receptor beta chains were read from a single sample in a study of Ad26.COV2.S vaccination and SARS-CoV-2 variants. The method was immunoSEQ multiplex PCR; TCRdb's version includes in-frame clones alone and lacks a portion of them. Here the sample spans 300,000 to 350,000 clones, approximately 90% being singletons. The material sequenced was peripheral blood, taken in a trial of Ad26.COV2.S vaccine versus placebo. These receptors came from a person between 18 and 65 years old who received the Ad26.COV2.S COVID-19 vaccine or a placebo. Both conserved end residues are part of each CDR3. A D gene is named only where the DNA matches it firmly. For some rows the clone size is stated as once, few or many, or as a class when expanded; others skip it.

cdr3_length: 14; d_call: .; v_call: TRBV7-9; j_call: TRBJ2-2; clone_size: once; cdr3_aa: CASMEGTNTGELFF; cdr3_nt: TGTGCCAGCATGGAGGGAACGAACACCGGGGAGCTGTTTTTT
cdr3_length: 12; d_call: .; v_call: TRBV12-3/TRBV12-4; j_call: TRBJ2-1; clone_size: .; cdr3_aa: CASSLGVNEQFF; cdr3_nt: TGTGCCAGCAGCTTGGGTGTGAATGAGCAGTTCTTC
cdr3_length: 15; d_call: TRBD1; v_call: TRBV28; j_call: TRBJ1-6; clone_size: once; cdr3_aa: CASSLRGQALSPLHF; cdr3_nt: TGTGCCAGCAGTTTACGGGGACAGGCTCTTTCACCCCTCCACTTT
cdr3_length: 16; d_call: .; v_call: TRBV28; j_call: TRBJ1-1; clone_size: .; cdr3_aa: CASSAPSGELNTEAFF; cdr3_nt: TGTGCCAGCAGTGCCCCCTCCGGAGAATTGAACACTGAAGCTTTCTTT
cdr3_length: 16; d_call: TRBD2; v_call: TRBV30; j_call: TRBJ2-1; clone_size: .; cdr3_aa: CAWTRTSYSSNNEQFF; cdr3_nt: TGTGCCTGGACCCGGACTAGCTATTCGTCTAACAATGAGCAGTTCTTC
cdr3_length: 15; d_call: TRBD1; v_call: TRBV18; j_call: TRBJ1-1; clone_size: .; cdr3_aa: CASSPPGQDNTEAFF; cdr3_nt: TGTGCCAGCTCACCACCGGGACAGGATAACACTGAAGCTTTCTTT
cdr3_length: 14; d_call: TRBD1; v_call: TRBV30; j_call: TRBJ1-1; clone_size: .; cdr3_aa: CAWRSWDREGAAFF; cdr3_nt: TGTGCCTGGAGAAGCTGGGACAGGGAAGGAGCGGCTTTCTTT
cdr3_length: 14; d_call: .; v_call: TRBV6-5; j_call: TRBJ2-1; clone_size: .; cdr3_aa: CATRTGAGVNEQFF; cdr3_nt: TGTGCCACTCGTACGGGGGCAGGAGTTAATGAGCAGTTCTTC
cdr3_length: 11; d_call: .; v_call: TRBV4-1; j_call: TRBJ1-1; clone_size: once; cdr3_aa: CASSQAGWAFF; cdr3_nt: TGCGCCAGCAGCCAGGCAGGGTGGGCTTTCTTT
cdr3_length: 16; d_call: TRBD1; v_call: TRBV7-9; j_call: TRBJ2-1; clone_size: once; cdr3_aa: CASSSRTGSSYNEQFF; cdr3_nt: TGTGCCAGCAGCTCGCGGACAGGCAGCTCCTACAATGAGCAGTTCTTC
cdr3_length: 16; d_call: .; v_call: TRBV13; j_call: TRBJ1-2; clone_size: .; cdr3_aa: CASSLGRQAGGYGYTF; cdr3_nt: TGTGCCAGCAGCTTAGGACGACAGGCGGGTGGCTATGGCTACACCTTC
cdr3_length: 18; d_call: TRBD1; v_call: TRBV7-9; j_call: TRBJ2-6; clone_size: once; cdr3_aa: CASSRLGQGLTGANVLTF; cdr3_nt: TGTGCCAGCAGCCGCCTGGGACAGGGGTTGACTGGGGCCAACGTCCTGACTTTC
cdr3_length: 18; d_call: TRBD1; v_call: TRBV5-1; j_call: TRBJ2-6; clone_size: .; cdr3_aa: CASSWPGQGTSGANVLTF; cdr3_nt: TGCGCCAGCAGCTGGCCGGGACAGGGGACCTCTGGGGCCAACGTCCTGACTTTC
cdr3_length: 13; d_call: TRBD1; v_call: TRBV28; j_call: TRBJ1-2; clone_size: .; cdr3_aa: CASRQGAGYGYTF; cdr3_nt: TGTGCCAGTCGACAGGGGGCTGGCTATGGCTACACCTTC
cdr3_length: 14; d_call: .; v_call: TRBV2; j_call: TRBJ1-4; clone_size: .; cdr3_aa: CASSGTRTNEKLFF; cdr3_nt: TGTGCCAGCAGTGGGACACGGACGAATGAAAAACTGTTTTTT
cdr3_length: 15; d_call: .; v_call: TRBV27; j_call: TRBJ1-2; clone_size: .; cdr3_aa: CASSPSGGANYGYTF; cdr3_nt: TGTGCCAGCAGTCCCAGCGGGGGTGCTAACTATGGCTACACCTTC
cdr3_length: 13; d_call: .; v_call: TRBV27; j_call: TRBJ2-4; clone_size: .; cdr3_aa: CASSLSGKNIQYF; cdr3_nt: TGTGCCAGCAGTTTATCCGGCAAAAACATTCAGTACTTC
cdr3_length: 13; d_call: .; v_call: TRBV3-1/TRBV3-2; j_call: TRBJ2-1; clone_size: .; cdr3_aa: CASSQASYNEQFF; cdr3_nt: TGTGCCAGCAGCCAGGCTAGCTACAATGAGCAGTTCTTC
cdr3_length: 13; d_call: TRBD1; v_call: TRBV6-5; j_call: TRBJ2-7; clone_size: few; cdr3_aa: CASRDRGSYEQYF; cdr3_nt: TGTGCCAGCAGGGACAGGGGTTCCTACGAGCAGTACTTC
cdr3_length: 15; d_call: TRBD1; v_call: TRBV5-4; j_call: TRBJ1-1; clone_size: .; cdr3_aa: CASSPDRSMNTEAFF; cdr3_nt: TGTGCCAGCAGCCCGGACAGGAGTATGAACACTGAAGCTTTCTTT
cdr3_length: 16; d_call: .; v_call: TRBV5-8; j_call: TRBJ1-6; clone_size: once; cdr3_aa: CASSLEGGSYNSPLHF; cdr3_nt: TGTGCCAGCAGCTTGGAAGGGGGGTCCTATAATTCACCCCTCCACTTT
cdr3_length: 17; d_call: .; v_call: TRBV4-3; j_call: TRBJ1-2; clone_size: .; cdr3_aa: CASSPDFLGGLFNGYTF; cdr3_nt: TGCGCCAGCAGCCCAGACTTCTTAGGGGGGCTCTTTAATGGCTACACCTTC
cdr3_length: 14; d_call: TRBD1; v_call: TRBV28; j_call: TRBJ1-3; clone_size: .; cdr3_aa: CASSPGTGLGTIYF; cdr3_nt: TGTGCCAGCAGTCCCGGGACAGGGTTGGGCACCATATATTTT
cdr3_length: 15; d_call: .; v_call: TRBV3-1/TRBV3-2; j_call: TRBJ2-5; clone_size: once; cdr3_aa: CASSQDWLGPETQYF; cdr3_nt: TGTGCCAGCAGCCAAGATTGGTTAGGGCCAGAGACCCAGTACTTC
cdr3_length: 15; d_call: .; v_call: TRBV25-1; j_call: TRBJ1-3; clone_size: .; cdr3_aa: CASSDVDSSGNTIYF; cdr3_nt: TGTGCCAGCAGTGACGTCGATAGCTCTGGAAACACCATATATTTT
cdr3_length: 14; d_call: .; v_call: TRBV5-1; j_call: TRBJ1-2; clone_size: few; cdr3_aa: CASSPGTAAYGYTF; cdr3_nt: TGCGCCAGCAGCCCCGGGACGGCGGCCTATGGCTACACCTTC
cdr3_length: 15; d_call: .; v_call: TRBV13; j_call: TRBJ1-1; clone_size: .; cdr3_aa: CASSFPGRGNTEAFF; cdr3_nt: TGTGCCAGCAGCTTCCCCGGACGGGGGAACACTGAAGCTTTCTTT
cdr3_length: 15; d_call: TRBD1; v_call: TRBV4-2; j_call: TRBJ2-1; clone_size: .; cdr3_aa: CASSQEGQAYNEQFF; cdr3_nt: TGTGCCAGCAGCCAAGAGGGACAGGCTTACAATGAGCAGTTCTTC
cdr3_length: 14; d_call: .; v_call: TRBV30; j_call: TRBJ1-5; clone_size: .; cdr3_aa: CAWREGNSNQPQHF; cdr3_nt: TGTGCCTGGAGGGAGGGGAATAGCAATCAGCCCCAGCATTTT
cdr3_length: 15; d_call: .; v_call: TRBV18; j_call: TRBJ2-2; clone_size: .; cdr3_aa: CASSPKRDNTGELFF; cdr3_nt: TGTGCCAGCTCACCGAAAAGGGATAACACCGGGGAGCTGTTTTTT
cdr3_length: 17; d_call: TRBD2; v_call: TRBV3-1/TRBV3-2; j_call: TRBJ2-2; clone_size: .; cdr3_aa: CASSQSKTSGRTGELFF; cdr3_nt: TGTGCCAGCAGCCAGAGTAAAACTAGCGGGAGAACCGGGGAGCTGTTTTTT
cdr3_length: 12; d_call: .; v_call: TRBV5-6; j_call: TRBJ2-7; clone_size: .; cdr3_aa: CASSFRVTEQYF; cdr3_nt: TGTGCCAGCAGCTTTAGGGTGACAGAGCAGTACTTC
cdr3_length: 14; d_call: .; v_call: TRBV7-6; j_call: TRBJ1-1; clone_size: few; cdr3_aa: CASSQETGDTEAFF; cdr3_nt: TGTGCCAGCAGCCAAGAGACCGGAGACACTGAAGCTTTCTTT
cdr3_length: 16; d_call: TRBD1; v_call: TRBV11-2; j_call: TRBJ1-4; clone_size: .; cdr3_aa: CASSLTTGATNEKLFF; cdr3_nt: TGTGCCAGCAGCTTAACTACAGGGGCCACTAATGAAAAACTGTTTTTT
cdr3_length: 16; d_call: .; v_call: TRBV7-3; j_call: TRBJ1-6; clone_size: .; cdr3_aa: CASSLLGPGGNSPLHF; cdr3_nt: TGTGCCAGCAGCCTCCTTGGGCCGGGTGGTAATTCACCCCTCCACTTT
cdr3_length: 14; d_call: .; v_call: TRBV7-2; j_call: TRBJ2-2; clone_size: .; cdr3_aa: CASREQGYTGELFF; cdr3_nt: TGTGCCAGCAGAGAACAGGGTTACACCGGGGAGCTGTTTTTT
cdr3_length: 15; d_call: TRBD1; v_call: TRBV13; j_call: TRBJ2-2; clone_size: .; cdr3_aa: CASSLVQGVTGELFF; cdr3_nt: TGTGCCAGCAGCTTAGTACAGGGGGTTACCGGGGAGCTGTTTTTT
cdr3_length: 15; d_call: .; v_call: TRBV15; j_call: TRBJ2-7; clone_size: .; cdr3_aa: CATSRDWGRVGEQYF; cdr3_nt: TGTGCCACCAGCAGAGATTGGGGCAGGGTTGGTGAGCAGTACTTC
cdr3_length: 12; d_call: .; v_call: TRBV19; j_call: TRBJ2-7; clone_size: .; cdr3_aa: CASKGWDYEQYF; cdr3_nt: TGTGCCAGTAAAGGCTGGGACTACGAGCAGTACTTC
cdr3_length: 15; d_call: .; v_call: TRBV3-1/TRBV3-2; j_call: TRBJ1-4; clone_size: few; cdr3_aa: CASSQDVGNNEKLFF; cdr3_nt: TGTGCCAGCAGCCAAGATGTGGGAAATAATGAAAAACTGTTTTTT
cdr3_length: 14; d_call: .; v_call: TRBV7-2; j_call: TRBJ1-2; clone_size: .; cdr3_aa: CASSLDLATYGYTF; cdr3_nt: TGTGCCAGCAGCTTAGATTTGGCCACCTATGGCTACACCTTC
cdr3_length: 16; d_call: .; v_call: TRBV6-1; j_call: TRBJ1-3; clone_size: .; cdr3_aa: CASSDLRSPSGNTIYF; cdr3_nt: TGTGCCAGCAGTGACCTAAGAAGTCCCTCTGGAAACACCATATATTTT
cdr3_length: 15; d_call: TRBD1; v_call: TRBV4-1; j_call: TRBJ1-2; clone_size: few; cdr3_aa: CASSQPRDRGRGYTF; cdr3_nt: TGCGCCAGCAGCCAACCCCGGGACAGGGGAAGGGGCTACACCTTC
cdr3_length: 14; d_call: TRBD1; v_call: TRBV7-9; j_call: TRBJ1-1; clone_size: once; cdr3_aa: CASSSTGGRTEAFF; cdr3_nt: TGTGCCAGCAGCTCGACAGGGGGCAGAACTGAAGCTTTCTTT
cdr3_length: 15; d_call: TRBD1; v_call: TRBV10-1; j_call: TRBJ1-1; clone_size: .; cdr3_aa: CASSESRTGNTEAFF; cdr3_nt: TGCGCCAGCAGTGAGTCCCGGACAGGGAACACTGAAGCTTTCTTT
cdr3_length: 17; d_call: .; v_call: TRBV21-1; j_call: TRBJ1-4; clone_size: .; cdr3_aa: CASSKLGLKGGHEKLFF; cdr3_nt: TGTGCCAGCAGTAAATTAGGGTTGAAGGGAGGGCATGAAAAACTGTTTTTT
cdr3_length: 15; d_call: .; v_call: TRBV5-4; j_call: TRBJ2-6; clone_size: .; cdr3_aa: CASSWGTSGANVLTF; cdr3_nt: TGTGCCAGCAGCTGGGGGACGAGTGGGGCCAACGTCCTGACTTTC
cdr3_length: 15; d_call: .; v_call: TRBV30; j_call: TRBJ1-6; clone_size: .; cdr3_aa: CAWSPGTVHNSPLHF; cdr3_nt: TGTGCCTGGAGCCCCGGGACCGTCCATAATTCACCCCTCCACTTT
cdr3_length: 16; d_call: TRBD1; v_call: TRBV4-1; j_call: TRBJ2-1; clone_size: few; cdr3_aa: CASSQRTGDSYNEQFF; cdr3_nt: TGCGCCAGCAGCCAAAGGACAGGGGACTCCTACAATGAGCAGTTCTTC
cdr3_length: 14; d_call: TRBD1; v_call: TRBV19; j_call: TRBJ2-2; clone_size: once; cdr3_aa: CASSIPGTGGELFF; cdr3_nt: TGTGCCAGTAGTATCCCCGGGACAGGAGGGGAGCTGTTTTTT
cdr3_length: 13; d_call: .; v_call: TRBV5-1; j_call: TRBJ2-6; clone_size: .; cdr3_aa: CASSLPGANVLTF; cdr3_nt: TGCGCCAGCAGCTTGCCCGGGGCCAACGTCCTGACTTTC
cdr3_length: 16; d_call: .; v_call: TRBV7-8; j_call: TRBJ1-1; clone_size: once; cdr3_aa: CASSLEVAAMNTEAFF; cdr3_nt: TGTGCCAGCAGCTTAGAGGTAGCAGCTATGAACACTGAAGCTTTCTTT
cdr3_length: 14; d_call: .; v_call: TRBV7-9; j_call: TRBJ2-4; clone_size: .; cdr3_aa: CASSLVGPGNIQYF; cdr3_nt: TGTGCCAGCAGCTTAGTAGGGCCTGGAAACATTCAGTACTTC
cdr3_length: 15; d_call: .; v_call: TRBV3-1/TRBV3-2; j_call: TRBJ2-5; clone_size: once; cdr3_aa: CASSTLIGVGETQYF; cdr3_nt: TGTGCCAGCAGCACATTAATTGGGGTAGGGGAGACCCAGTACTTC